This TCR beta chain derives from a study of blood T cell repertoires in COVID-19. Across the whole study: Spain, Italy and the United States supplied samples that represented acute and convalescent COVID-19. Sample material is recorded as cDNA or gDNA derived from T cells, B-cell-depleted T cells, or PBMCs.

Original analysis: For nucleated cells, counts were estimated from reference gene primer amplification. Libraries were prepared by immunoSEQ multiplex PCR; TCRdb keeps only in-frame clonotypes and omits some of them. The D gene and trimming were derived from the DNA, and the V and J assignments and clone size from that table. The sample has hundreds of thousands of clones, 70% to 90% seen once. The germline V gene encodes CDR1 SGHRS and CDR2 YFSETQ. The CDR3 contains 15 residues. V lost 4 bases, J lost 7 bases, and 10 bases stayed unmatched. Individuals drawn from approximately 26 US areas were roughly 18 to 95 years old.

The gene calls are TRBV5-1 and TRBJ1-4; 7 bases match TRBD1. Sequencing was performed on PBMCs or T cells enriched from blood (not recorded which). This TCR derives from a woman aged 18-35 years with acute COVID-19. The CDR3 DNA is TGCGCCAGCAGCCCGGACCCCTCAGGGGGTGAAAAACTGTTTTTT. The encoded protein is CASSPDPSGGEKLFF. The entire variable domain, with the rest obtained from reference TRBV5-1 and TRBJ1-4, is as follows: KAGVTQTPRYLIKTRGQQVTLSCSPISGHRSVSWYQQTPGQGLQFLFEYFSETQRNKGNFPGRFSGRQFSNSRSEMNVSTLELGDSALYLCASSPDPSGGEKLFFGSGTQLSVL.